The next 9 T cell receptor beta chains were all read from a single sample in a study of CD8+ T cells in alopecia areata. Treatment denoted: oral pan-JAK inhibitor, 5-10 mg twice daily. The authors extracted RNA and reverse transcribed it into cDNA as the sequencing template. Method: immunoSEQ multiplex PCR; TCRdb's copy keeps in-frame clones and lacks some. The repertoire holds 110,000 to 150,000 clones, with roughly 54% as singletons. The sample consisted of CD8+ T cells sorted from blood, taken at week 4, from a patient treated with tofacitinib. All receptors derive from a human donor with alopecia areata.

Only a few counts were recorded for this clone. The genes are TRBV7-9 and TRBJ2-1, with a possible D match to TRBD1 (5 bases). Trimming stripped 2 bases from V and 3 bases from J, with 8 bases between. Germline values: CDR1 SEHNR, CDR2 FQNEAQ (reference sequence). The CDR3 runs to 14 residues. In DNA form, the CDR3 reads TGTGCCAGCAGCTTAATGGACAACTACAATGAGCAGTTCTTC. This sequence encodes CASSLMDNYNEQFF.

The rearrangement uses TRBV30 and TRBJ1-2, with D possibly TRBD1 on 5 matching bases. Between the trimmed V and J ends, which lost 2 bases and 5 bases, there was a span of 18 bases. The CDR3 is 15 amino acids. CDR1 is GTSNPN and CDR2 is SVGIG in the germline V gene (reference sequence). The CDR3 here is CAWSSLAQGGYGYTF. The CDR3 nucleotides read TGTGCCTGGAGTTCCTTGGCCCAGGGAGGGTATGGCTACACCTTC.

By share of the sample, this clone is medium-sized. Other DNA sequences in the sample encode the same CDR3. V is TRBV6-5 and J is TRBJ2-3; D remains unclear. V lost 0 bases to trimming and J lost 0 bases, with 10 bases between them. In germline, CDR1 is MNHEY, CDR2 SVGAGI. The CDR3 spans 16 residues. CDR3 coding DNA: TGTGCCAGCAGTTACTCTGGAACCGTTAGCACAGATACGCAGTATTTT. It encodes CASSYSGTVSTDTQYF.

This chain uses TRBV6-5 with TRBJ1-2, with 11 bases fitting TRBD1. Germline loops: CDR1 MNHEY, CDR2 SVGAGI. The CDR3 spans 15 residues. J gave up 3 bases and V 2 bases, and 2 bases lay outside the gene matches. The CDR3 region has the DNA TGTGCCAGCAGTTACGGACAGGGGGCTTACTATGGCTACACCTTC. Amino acids: CASSYGQGAYYGYTF.

The rearrangement uses TRBV4-3 and TRBJ2-1, with no clear D. V was cut by 3 bases and J by 2 bases, with 11 bases left in between. The germline V gene has CDR1 LGHNA and CDR2 YSLEER. The CDR3 consists of 15 residues. The CDR3 region has the DNA TGCGCCAGCAGCCATACCTTCGTAGCCTACAATGAGCAGTTCTTC. Translating gives CASSHTFVAYNEQFF.

The chain employs TRBV27 and TRBJ1-1; a weak D match, TRBD1 (6 bases). The germline gives CDR1 MNHEY, CDR2 SMNVEV (reference sequence). The V and J ends lost 5 bases and 3 bases respectively, with 28 bases between them. The CDR3 has 19 residues. In DNA, the CDR3 is TGTGCCAGCAGTCCTGGGGCGGGATACCCACAGGGCGCTTACACTGAAGCTTTCTTT. Amino acids: CASSPGAGYPQGAYTEAFF.

The V gene is TRBV30, the J gene TRBJ1-5, with D hard to call. With 4 bases removed from V and 5 bases from J, the gap between germline ends came to 12 bases. The CDR3 consists of 13 residues. CDR1 GTSNPN and CDR2 SVGIG come from the germline V gene (reference sequence). CDR3 DNA: TGTGCCTGGACCCCGACTCCAGATCAGCCCCAGCATTTT. This sequence encodes CAWTPTPDQPQHF. Based on the CDR3 plus reference TRBV30 and TRBJ1-5, the full variable domain is SQTIHQWPATLVQPVGSPLSLECTVEGTSNPNLYWYRQAAGRGLQLLFYSVGIGQISSEVPQNLSASRPQDRQFILSSKKLLLSDSGFYLCAWTPTPDQPQHFGDGTRLSIL.

Only one count was recorded for this clone. This chain's CDR3 is CASGLGRYNSPLHF. Written as DNA, the CDR3 is TGTGCCAGCGGCCTTGGCAGATACAATTCACCCCTCCACTTT. The chain combines TRBV27 with TRBJ1-6; D is undetermined. Germline lookup yields CDR1 MNHEY and CDR2 SMNVEV (reference sequence). This CDR3 has 14 residues. Trimming pared 8 bases from V and 7 bases from J, leaving 15 bases between.

This rearrangement joins TRBV5-4 to TRBJ2-7; possibly TRBD2 for D (5 bases). This CDR3 has 13 residues. The ends were cut back, 2 bases at V and 3 bases at J, with 9 bases in the middle. From germline, CDR1 is SGHNT and CDR2 YYREEE (reference sequence). The CDR3 nucleotides read TGTGCCAGCAGCTTCGCTAGCCGCTACGAGCAGTACTTC. This translates into CASSFASRYEQYF. Filled out from reference TRBV5-4 and TRBJ2-7, the complete variable domain reads ETGVTQSPTHLIKTRGQQVTLRCSSQSGHNTVSWYQQALGQGPQFIFQYYREEENGRGNFPPRFSGLQFPNYSSELNVNALELDDSALYLCASSFASRYEQYFGPGTRLTVT.